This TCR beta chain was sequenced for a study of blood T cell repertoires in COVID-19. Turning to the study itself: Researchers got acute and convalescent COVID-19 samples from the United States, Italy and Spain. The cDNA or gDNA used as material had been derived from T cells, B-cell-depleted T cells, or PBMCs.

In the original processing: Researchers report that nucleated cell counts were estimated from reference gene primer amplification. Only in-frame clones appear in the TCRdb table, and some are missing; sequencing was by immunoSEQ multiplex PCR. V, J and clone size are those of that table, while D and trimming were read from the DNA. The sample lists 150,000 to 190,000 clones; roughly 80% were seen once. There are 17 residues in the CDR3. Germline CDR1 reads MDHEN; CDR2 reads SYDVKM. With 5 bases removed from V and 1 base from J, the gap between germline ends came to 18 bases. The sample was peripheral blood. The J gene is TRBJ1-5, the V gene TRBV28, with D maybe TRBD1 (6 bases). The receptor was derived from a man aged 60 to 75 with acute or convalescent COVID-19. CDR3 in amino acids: CASSLPYRVKSNQPQHF. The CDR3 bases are TGTGCCAGCAGTCTCCCCTACAGGGTAAAGAGCAATCAGCCCCAGCATTTT.